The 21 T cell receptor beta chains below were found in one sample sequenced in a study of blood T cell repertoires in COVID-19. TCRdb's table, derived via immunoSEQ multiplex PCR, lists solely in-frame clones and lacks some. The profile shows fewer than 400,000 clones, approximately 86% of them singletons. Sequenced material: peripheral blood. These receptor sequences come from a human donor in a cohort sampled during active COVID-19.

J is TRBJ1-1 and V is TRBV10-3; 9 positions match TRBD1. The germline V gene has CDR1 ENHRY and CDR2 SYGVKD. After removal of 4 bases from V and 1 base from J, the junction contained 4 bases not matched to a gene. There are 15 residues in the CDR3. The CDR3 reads CAISAQTGGNTEAFF. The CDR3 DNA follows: TGTGCCATCAGTGCCCAGACAGGGGGGAACACTGAAGCTTTCTTT.

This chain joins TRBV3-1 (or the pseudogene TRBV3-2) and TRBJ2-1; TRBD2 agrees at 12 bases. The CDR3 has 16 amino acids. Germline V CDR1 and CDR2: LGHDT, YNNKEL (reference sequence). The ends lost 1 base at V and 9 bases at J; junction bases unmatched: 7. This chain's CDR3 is CASSQGLAGGPSEQFF. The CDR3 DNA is TGTGCCAGCAGCCAAGGCCTAGCGGGGGGGCCTAGTGAGCAGTTCTTC.

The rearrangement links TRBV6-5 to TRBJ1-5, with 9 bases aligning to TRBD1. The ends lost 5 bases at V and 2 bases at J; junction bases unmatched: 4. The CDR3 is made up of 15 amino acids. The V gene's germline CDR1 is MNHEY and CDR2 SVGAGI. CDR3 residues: CASSTTGGRNQPQHF. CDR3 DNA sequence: TGTGCCAGCAGTACCACAGGGGGCCGCAATCAGCCCCAGCATTTT.

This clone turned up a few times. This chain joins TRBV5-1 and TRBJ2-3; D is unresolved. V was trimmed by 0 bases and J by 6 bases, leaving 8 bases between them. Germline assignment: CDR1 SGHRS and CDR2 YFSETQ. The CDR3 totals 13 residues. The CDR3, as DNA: TGCGCCAGCAGCTTGGCCTTGGAGGATACGCAGTATTTT. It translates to CASSLALEDTQYF.

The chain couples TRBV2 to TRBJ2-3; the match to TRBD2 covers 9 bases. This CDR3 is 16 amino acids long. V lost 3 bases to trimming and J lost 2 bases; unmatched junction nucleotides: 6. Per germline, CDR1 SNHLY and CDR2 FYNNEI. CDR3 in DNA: TGTGCCAGCAGTGACACTACTAGCGGGCCCACAGATACGCAGTATTTT. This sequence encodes CASSDTTSGPTDTQYF.

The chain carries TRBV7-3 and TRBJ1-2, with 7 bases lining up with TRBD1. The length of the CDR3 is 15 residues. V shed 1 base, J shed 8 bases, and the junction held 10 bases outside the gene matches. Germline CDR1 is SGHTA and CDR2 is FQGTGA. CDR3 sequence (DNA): TGTGCCAGCAGCTTAAGCACAGGGGCTCATCGCGGCTACACCTTC. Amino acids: CASSLSTGAHRGYTF.

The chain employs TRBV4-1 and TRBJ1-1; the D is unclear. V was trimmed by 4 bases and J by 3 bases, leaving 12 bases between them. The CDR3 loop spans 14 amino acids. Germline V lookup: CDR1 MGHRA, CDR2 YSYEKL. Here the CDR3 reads CASSLVHGDTEAFF. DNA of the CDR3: TGCGCCAGCAGCCTCGTTCACGGGGACACTGAAGCTTTCTTT.

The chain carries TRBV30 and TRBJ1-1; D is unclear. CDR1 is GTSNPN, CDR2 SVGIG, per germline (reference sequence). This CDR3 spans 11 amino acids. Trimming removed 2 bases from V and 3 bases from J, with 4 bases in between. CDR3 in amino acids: CAWSRDTEAFF. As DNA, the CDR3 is TGTGCCTGGAGTAGAGACACTGAAGCTTTCTTT.

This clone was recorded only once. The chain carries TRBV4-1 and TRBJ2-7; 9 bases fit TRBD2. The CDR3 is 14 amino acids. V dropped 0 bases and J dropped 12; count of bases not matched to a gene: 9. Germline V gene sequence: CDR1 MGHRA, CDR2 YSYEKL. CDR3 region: CASSQDYLAGPRYF. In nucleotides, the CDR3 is TGCGCCAGCAGCCAAGATTACCTAGCGGGACCCCGGTACTTC.

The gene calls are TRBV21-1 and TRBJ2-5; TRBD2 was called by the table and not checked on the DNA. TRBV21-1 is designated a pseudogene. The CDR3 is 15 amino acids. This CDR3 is CASSKGTSVQETQYF. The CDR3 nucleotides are TGTGCCAGCAGCAAGGGGACTAGCGTCCAAGAGACCCAGTACTTC.

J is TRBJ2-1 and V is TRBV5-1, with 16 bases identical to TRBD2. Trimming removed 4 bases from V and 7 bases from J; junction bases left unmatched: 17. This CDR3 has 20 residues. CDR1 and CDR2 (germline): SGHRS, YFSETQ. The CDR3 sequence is CASSRGLAGGPRVPFNEQFF. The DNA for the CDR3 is TGCGCCAGCAGCCGGGGACTAGCGGGGGGGCCAAGGGTCCCTTTTAATGAGCAGTTCTTC. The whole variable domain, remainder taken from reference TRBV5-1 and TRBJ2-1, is KAGVTQTPRYLIKTRGQQVTLSCSPISGHRSVSWYQQTPGQGLQFLFEYFSETQRNKGNFPGRFSGRQFSNSRSEMNVSTLELGDSALYLCASSRGLAGGPRVPFNEQFFGPGTRLTVL.

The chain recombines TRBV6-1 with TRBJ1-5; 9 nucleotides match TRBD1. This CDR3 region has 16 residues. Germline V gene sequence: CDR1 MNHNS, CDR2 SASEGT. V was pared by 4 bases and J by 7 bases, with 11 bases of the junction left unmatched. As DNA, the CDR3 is TGTGCCAGCAGTGTGGCCCGACAGGGGGTGAGCCAGCCCCAGCATTTT. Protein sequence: CASSVARQGVSQPQHF.

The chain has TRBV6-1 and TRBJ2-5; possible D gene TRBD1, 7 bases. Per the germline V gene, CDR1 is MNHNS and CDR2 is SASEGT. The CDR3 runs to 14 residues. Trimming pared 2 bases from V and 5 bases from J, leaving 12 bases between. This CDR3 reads CASSEQGGGETQYF. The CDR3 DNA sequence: TGTGCCAGCAGTGAACAGGGGGGCGGGGAGACCCAGTACTTC.

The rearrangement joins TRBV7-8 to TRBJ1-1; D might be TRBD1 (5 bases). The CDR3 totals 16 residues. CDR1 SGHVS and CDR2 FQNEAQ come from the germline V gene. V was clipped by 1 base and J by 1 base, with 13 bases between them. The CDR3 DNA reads TGTGCCAGCAGCTTAGTCGTAACAGGTTCGAACACTGAAGCTTTCTTT. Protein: CASSLVVTGSNTEAFF.

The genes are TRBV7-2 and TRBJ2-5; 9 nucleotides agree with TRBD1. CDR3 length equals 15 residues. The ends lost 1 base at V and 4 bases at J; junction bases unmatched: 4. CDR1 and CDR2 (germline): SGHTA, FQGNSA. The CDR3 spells CASSLGGTGIETQYF. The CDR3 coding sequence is TGTGCCAGCAGCTTAGGTGGGACAGGGATAGAGACCCAGTACTTC. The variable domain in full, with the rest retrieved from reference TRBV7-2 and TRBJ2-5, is GAGVSQSPSNKVTEKGKDVELRCDPISGHTALYWYRQSLGQGLEFLIYFQGNSAPDKSGLPSDRFSAERTGGSVSTLTIQRTQQEDSAVYLCASSLGGTGIETQYFGPGTRLLVL.

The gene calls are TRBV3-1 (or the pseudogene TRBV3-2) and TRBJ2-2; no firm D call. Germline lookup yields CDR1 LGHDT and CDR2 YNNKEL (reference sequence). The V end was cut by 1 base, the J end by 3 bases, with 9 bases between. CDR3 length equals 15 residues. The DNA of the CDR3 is TGTGCCAGCAGCCAAGTAAGCGTACACACCGGGGAGCTGTTTTTT. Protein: CASSQVSVHTGELFF.

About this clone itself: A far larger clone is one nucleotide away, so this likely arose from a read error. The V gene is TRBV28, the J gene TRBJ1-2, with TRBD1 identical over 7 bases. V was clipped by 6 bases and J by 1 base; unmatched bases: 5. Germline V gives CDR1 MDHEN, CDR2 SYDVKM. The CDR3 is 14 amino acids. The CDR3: CASSQGDSNYGYTF. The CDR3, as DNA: TGTGCCAGCAGCCAAGGGGACAGTAACTATGGCTACACCTTC.

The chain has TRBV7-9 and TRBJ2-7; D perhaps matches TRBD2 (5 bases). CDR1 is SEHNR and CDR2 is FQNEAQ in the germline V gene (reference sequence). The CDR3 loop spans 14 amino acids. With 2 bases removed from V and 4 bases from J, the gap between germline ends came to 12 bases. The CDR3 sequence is CASSLSARRYEQYF. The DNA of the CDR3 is TGTGCCAGCAGCTTAAGCGCCAGGAGGTACGAGCAGTACTTC.

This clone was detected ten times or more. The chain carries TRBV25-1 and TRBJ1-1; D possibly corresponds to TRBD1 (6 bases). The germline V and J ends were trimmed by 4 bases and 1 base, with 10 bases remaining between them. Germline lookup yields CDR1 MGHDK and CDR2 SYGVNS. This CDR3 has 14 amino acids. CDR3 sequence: CASSGLTGNTEAFF. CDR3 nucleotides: TGTGCCAGCAGTGGGCTGACAGGGAACACTGAAGCTTTCTTT. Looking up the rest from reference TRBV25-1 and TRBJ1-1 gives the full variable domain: EADIYQTPRYLVIGTGKKITLECSQTMGHDKMYWYQQDPGMELHLIHYSYGVNSTEKGDLSSESTVSRIRTEHFPLTLESARPSHTSQYLCASSGLTGNTEAFFGQGTRLTVV.

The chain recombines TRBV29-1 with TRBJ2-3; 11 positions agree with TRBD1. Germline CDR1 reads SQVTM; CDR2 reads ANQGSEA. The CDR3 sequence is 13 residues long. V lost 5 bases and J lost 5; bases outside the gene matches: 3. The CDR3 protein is CSVQGQGEDTQYF. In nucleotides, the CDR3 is TGCAGCGTTCAGGGACAGGGGGAAGATACGCAGTATTTT.

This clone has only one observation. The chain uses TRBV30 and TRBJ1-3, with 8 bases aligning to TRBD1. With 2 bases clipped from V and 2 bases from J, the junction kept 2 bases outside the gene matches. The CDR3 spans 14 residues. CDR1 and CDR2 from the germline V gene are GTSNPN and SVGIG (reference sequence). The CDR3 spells CAWSQGATGNTIYF. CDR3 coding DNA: TGTGCCTGGAGTCAGGGGGCGACTGGAAACACCATATATTTT. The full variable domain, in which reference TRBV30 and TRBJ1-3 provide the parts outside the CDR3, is SQTIHQWPATLVQPVGSPLSLECTVEGTSNPNLYWYRQAAGRGLQLLFYSVGIGQISSEVPQNLSASRPQDRQFILSSKKLLLSDSGFYLCAWSQGATGNTIYFGEGSWLTVV.